In its sample, the clone carrying this T cell receptor beta chain was seen many times. Using more than 8 ml of fresh peripheral blood, PBMCs were prepared. These data are taken from a study of T cells in Graves' hyperthyroidism and ophthalmopathy. The germline gives CDR1 DFQATT, CDR2 SNEGSKA (reference sequence). Unmatched junction bases numbered 9, after V lost 0 bases and J lost 7 bases. The CDR3 spans 15 residues. RNA transcripts provided the source from which TCR beta CDR3 regions were amplified. A set of HTBI primers served as the primers for a first-round RT-PCR of the TCR CDR3. TCRdb reanalysed the multiplex PCR reads using MiXCR and keeps one entry per CDR3 protein. The sample comprises roughly 380,000 distinct CDR3 sequences, about 14% of which are singletons, and 9.5% to 12% rests with the top ten.

The sequenced sample was blood. This chain links TRBV20-1 with TRBJ2-1, with 7 bases that match TRBD2. The source of this sequence is an older woman with Graves' hyperthyroidism. The CDR3 coding sequence is TGCAGTGCTAGAGATGGGGGGGGTATCGGAAATGAGCAGTTCTTC. It encodes CSARDGGGIGNEQFF.